The clone carrying this T cell receptor (beta chain) was seen ten or more times. A much larger clone sits a single nucleotide away, making a read error possible. The conserved phenylalanine or tryptophan is not found at the CDR3 terminus, so this likely reflects a read error. TCR beta CDR3 amplification used RNA transcripts. First-round RT-PCR used HTBI primers; second-round multiplex PCR followed. Each CDR3 protein gets one entry after TCRdb re-called the multiplex PCR reads with MiXCR. In the table there are some 160,000 distinct CDR3 sequences, 39% of which are singletons. This sample is drawn from a study of Graves' ophthalmopathy and Graves' hyperthyroidism. The CDR3 has 14 amino acids. After removal of 4 bases from V and 0 bases from J, the junction contained 3 bases not matched to a gene.

The gene calls are TRBV12-3 or TRBV12-4 and TRBJ2-7; 7 bases align to TRBD2. This clonotype was sampled from a man younger than 40 with Graves' ophthalmopathy. Material for sequencing was peripheral blood. CDR3 in amino acids: CASSSSGSSYEQYL. CDR3 DNA: TGTGCCAGCAGTTCTAGCGGTAGCTCCTACGAGCAGTACCTC.